This T cell receptor beta chain is from a study of technical replicates of blood from a few donors. Assay used: immunoSEQ multiplex PCR; TCRdb lists only in-frame clones, some missing. The table has about 78,000 clones, 90% to 95% seen once. This TCR was recovered from a human donor in good health. Specimen: T cells isolated from PBMCs.

In nucleotides, the CDR3 is TGTGCCATCAGTGAGTCGACTGGGGCAGTATCGCAGGGGACCCTACCCTACGAGCAGTACTTC. Translation: CAISESTGAVSQGTLPYEQYF. The chain links TRBV10-3 to TRBJ2-7; weak D call: TRBD1 (6 bases). V gave up 0 bases and J gave up 2 bases, with 29 bases separating them. The CDR3 is 21 residues long. In germline, CDR1 is ENHRY, CDR2 SYGVKD.